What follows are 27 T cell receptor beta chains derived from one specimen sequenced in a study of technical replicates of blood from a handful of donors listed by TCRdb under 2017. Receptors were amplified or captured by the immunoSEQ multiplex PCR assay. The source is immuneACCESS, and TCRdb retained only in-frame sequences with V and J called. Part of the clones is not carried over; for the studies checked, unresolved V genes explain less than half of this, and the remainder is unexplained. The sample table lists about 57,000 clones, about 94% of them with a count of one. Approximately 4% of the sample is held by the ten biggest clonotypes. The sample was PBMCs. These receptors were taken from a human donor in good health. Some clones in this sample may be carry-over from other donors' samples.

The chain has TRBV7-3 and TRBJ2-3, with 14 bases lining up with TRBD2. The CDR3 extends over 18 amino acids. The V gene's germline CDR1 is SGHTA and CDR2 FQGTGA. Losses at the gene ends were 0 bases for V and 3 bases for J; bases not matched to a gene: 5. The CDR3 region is CASSLTGTSGSLTDTQYF. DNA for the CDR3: TGTGCCAGCAGCTTAACGGGGACTAGCGGGAGTTTGACAGATACGCAGTATTTT.

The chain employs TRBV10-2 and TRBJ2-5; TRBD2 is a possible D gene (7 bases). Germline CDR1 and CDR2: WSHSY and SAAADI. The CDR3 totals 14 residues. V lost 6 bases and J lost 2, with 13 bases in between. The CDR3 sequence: CASRIGGGQETQYF. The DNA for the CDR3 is TGCGCCAGCAGGATAGGGGGGGGGCAAGAGACCCAGTACTTC.

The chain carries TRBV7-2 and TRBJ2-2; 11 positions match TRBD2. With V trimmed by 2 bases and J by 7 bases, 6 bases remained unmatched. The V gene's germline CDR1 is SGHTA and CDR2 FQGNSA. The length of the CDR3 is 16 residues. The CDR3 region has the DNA TGTGCCAGCAGCTTATTTAGCGGGGGGGCCGGCGGGGAGCTGTTTTTT. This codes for CASSLFSGGAGGELFF.

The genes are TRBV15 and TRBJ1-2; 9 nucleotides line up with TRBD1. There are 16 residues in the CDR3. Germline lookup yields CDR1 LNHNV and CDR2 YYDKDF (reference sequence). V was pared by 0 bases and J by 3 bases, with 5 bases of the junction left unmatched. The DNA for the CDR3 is TGTGCCACCAGCAGAGAACAGGGGGCTTGGGACTATGGCTACACCTTC. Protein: CATSREQGAWDYGYTF. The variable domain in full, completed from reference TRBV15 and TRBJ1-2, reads DAMVIQNPRYQVTQFGKPVTLSCSQTLNHNVMYWYQQKSSQAPKLLFHYYDKDFNNEADTPDNFQSRRPNTSFCFLDIRSPGLGDTAMYLCATSREQGAWDYGYTFGSGTRLTVV.

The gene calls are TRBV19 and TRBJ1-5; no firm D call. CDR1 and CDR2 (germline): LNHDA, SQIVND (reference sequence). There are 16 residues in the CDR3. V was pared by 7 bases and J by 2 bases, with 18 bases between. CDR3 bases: TGTGCCAGTACTTGGGAGAGAGGGTCTGGCAATCAGCCCCAGCATTTT. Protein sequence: CASTWERGSGNQPQHF.

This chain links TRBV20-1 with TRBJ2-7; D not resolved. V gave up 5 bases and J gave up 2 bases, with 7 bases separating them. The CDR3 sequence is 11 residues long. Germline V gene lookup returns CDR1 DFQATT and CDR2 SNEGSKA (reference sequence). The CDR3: CSAARTYEQYF. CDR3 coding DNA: TGCAGTGCTGCGCGGACCTACGAGCAGTACTTC.

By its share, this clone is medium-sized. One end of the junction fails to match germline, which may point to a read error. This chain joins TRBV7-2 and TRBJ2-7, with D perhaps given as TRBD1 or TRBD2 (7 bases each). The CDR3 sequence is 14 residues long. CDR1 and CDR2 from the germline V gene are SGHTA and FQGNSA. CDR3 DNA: TGTGCCAGCAGATTAGGGGGCGGGAGCTACGAGCAGTACTTC. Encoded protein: CASRLGGGSYEQYF.

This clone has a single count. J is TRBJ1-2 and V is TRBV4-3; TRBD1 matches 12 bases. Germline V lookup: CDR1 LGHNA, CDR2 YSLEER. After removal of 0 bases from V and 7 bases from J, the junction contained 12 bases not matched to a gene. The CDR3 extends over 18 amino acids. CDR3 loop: CASSQEGRWGQGAVGYTF. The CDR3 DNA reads TGCGCCAGCAGCCAAGAAGGGCGTTGGGGACAGGGGGCTGTTGGCTACACCTTC.

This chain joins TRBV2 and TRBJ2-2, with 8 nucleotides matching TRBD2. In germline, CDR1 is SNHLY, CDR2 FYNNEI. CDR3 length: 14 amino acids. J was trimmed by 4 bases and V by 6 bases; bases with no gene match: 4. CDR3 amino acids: CASRAGEGTGELFF. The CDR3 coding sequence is TGTGCCAGCAGAGCGGGAGAGGGCACCGGGGAGCTGTTTTTT.

The CDR3 sequence: CASSQDPDSSYEQYF. The CDR3 DNA reads TGTGCCAGCAGCCAAGATCCGGACAGCTCCTACGAGCAGTACTTC. The chain links TRBV4-2 to TRBJ2-7; possibly TRBD1 for D (6 bases). V was trimmed by 0 bases and J by 0 bases, leaving 9 bases between them. The germline V gene has CDR1 LGHNA and CDR2 YNFKEQ. The CDR3 runs 15 residues.

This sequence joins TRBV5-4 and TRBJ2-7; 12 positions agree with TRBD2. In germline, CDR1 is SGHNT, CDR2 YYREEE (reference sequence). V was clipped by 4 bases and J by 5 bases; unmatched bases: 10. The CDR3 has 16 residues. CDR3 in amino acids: CASSPTGLAGRDEQYF. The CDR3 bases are TGTGCCAGCAGCCCAACTGGACTAGCGGGAAGGGACGAGCAGTACTTC.

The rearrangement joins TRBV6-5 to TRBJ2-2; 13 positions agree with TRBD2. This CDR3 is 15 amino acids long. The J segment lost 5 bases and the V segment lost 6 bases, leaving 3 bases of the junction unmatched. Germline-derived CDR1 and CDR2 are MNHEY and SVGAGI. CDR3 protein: CASRTGLAGTGELFF. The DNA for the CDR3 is TGTGCCAGCAGGACGGGACTAGCGGGGACCGGGGAGCTGTTTTTT.

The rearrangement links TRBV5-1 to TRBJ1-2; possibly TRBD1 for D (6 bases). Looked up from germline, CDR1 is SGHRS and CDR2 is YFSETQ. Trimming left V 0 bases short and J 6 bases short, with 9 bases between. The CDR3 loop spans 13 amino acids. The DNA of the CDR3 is TGCGCCAGCAGCTTGGGATCAGGGGATGGCTACACCTTC. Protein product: CASSLGSGDGYTF.

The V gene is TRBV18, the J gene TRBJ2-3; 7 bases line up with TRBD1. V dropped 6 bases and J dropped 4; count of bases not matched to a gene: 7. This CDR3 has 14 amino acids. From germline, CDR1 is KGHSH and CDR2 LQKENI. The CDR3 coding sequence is TGTGCCAGCTCGCCCCAGGGGGTTGCAGATACGCAGTATTTT. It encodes CASSPQGVADTQYF.

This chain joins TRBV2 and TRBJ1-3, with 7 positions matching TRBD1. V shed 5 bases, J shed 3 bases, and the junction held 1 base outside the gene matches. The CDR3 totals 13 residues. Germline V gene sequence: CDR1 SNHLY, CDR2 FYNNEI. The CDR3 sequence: CASSWDSGNTIYF. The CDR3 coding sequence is TGTGCCAGCAGTTGGGACAGTGGAAACACCATATATTTT.

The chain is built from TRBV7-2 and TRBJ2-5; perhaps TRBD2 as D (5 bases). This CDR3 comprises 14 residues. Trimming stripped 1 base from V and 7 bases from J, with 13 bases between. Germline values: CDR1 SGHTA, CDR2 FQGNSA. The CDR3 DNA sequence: TGTGCCAGCAGCTTAGAACGGGTCAGCGGGACCCAGTACTTC. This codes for CASSLERVSGTQYF.

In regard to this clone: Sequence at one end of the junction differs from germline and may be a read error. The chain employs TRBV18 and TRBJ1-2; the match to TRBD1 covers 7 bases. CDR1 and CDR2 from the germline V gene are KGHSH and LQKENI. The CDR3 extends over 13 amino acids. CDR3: CASSPRDEGARSF. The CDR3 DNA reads TGTGCCAGCTCACCACGGGATGAGGGGGCGAGGAGCTTC.

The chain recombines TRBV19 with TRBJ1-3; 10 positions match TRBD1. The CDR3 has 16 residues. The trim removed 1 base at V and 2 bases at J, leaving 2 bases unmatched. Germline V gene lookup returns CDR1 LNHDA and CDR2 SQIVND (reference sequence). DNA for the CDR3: TGTGCCAGTAGTATAGCTGGGACAGGGGCTGGAAACACCATATATTTT. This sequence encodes CASSIAGTGAGNTIYF.

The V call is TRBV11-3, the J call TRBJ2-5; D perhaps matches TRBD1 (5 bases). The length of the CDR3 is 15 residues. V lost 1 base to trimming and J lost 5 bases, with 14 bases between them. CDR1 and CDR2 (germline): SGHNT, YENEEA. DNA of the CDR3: TGTGCCAGCAGCTTAGCACAGGCACGCGGTGAGACCCAGTACTTC. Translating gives CASSLAQARGETQYF.

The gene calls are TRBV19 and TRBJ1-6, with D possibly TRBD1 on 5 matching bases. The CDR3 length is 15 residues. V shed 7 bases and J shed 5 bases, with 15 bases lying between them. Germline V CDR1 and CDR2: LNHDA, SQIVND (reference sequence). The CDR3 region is CASMTWAGHNSPLHF. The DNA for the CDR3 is TGTGCCAGTATGACCTGGGCAGGGCATAATTCACCCCTCCACTTT.

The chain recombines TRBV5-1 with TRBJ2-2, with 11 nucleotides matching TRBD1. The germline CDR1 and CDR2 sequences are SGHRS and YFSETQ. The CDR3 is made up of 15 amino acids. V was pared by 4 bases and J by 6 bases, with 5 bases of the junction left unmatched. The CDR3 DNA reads TGCGCCAGCAGCCGTCCGGGACAGGGGGCCGGGGAGCTGTTTTTT. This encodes CASSRPGQGAGELFF.

DNA of the CDR3: TGCAGCGTTAAAACAGGAATGCGAACCGGGGAGCTGTTTTTT. Its protein product is CSVKTGMRTGELFF. The V gene is TRBV29-1, the J gene TRBJ2-2, with a tentative D call TRBD1 (5 bases). From germline, CDR1 is SQVTM and CDR2 ANQGSEA. There are 14 residues in the CDR3. Trimming left V 5 bases short and J 5 bases short, with 15 bases between.

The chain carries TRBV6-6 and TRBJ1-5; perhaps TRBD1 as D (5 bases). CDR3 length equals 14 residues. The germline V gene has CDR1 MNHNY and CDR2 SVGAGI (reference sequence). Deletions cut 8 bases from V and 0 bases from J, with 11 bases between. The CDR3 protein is CASHSGGSNQPQHF. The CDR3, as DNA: TGTGCCAGCCACTCCGGGGGTAGCAATCAGCCCCAGCATTTT.

This chain's CDR3 is CASSHGTGAGQPQHF. As DNA, the CDR3 is TGCGCCAGCAGCCATGGGACAGGGGCGGGTCAGCCCCAGCATTTT. This chain joins TRBV4-3 and TRBJ1-5; TRBD1 matches at 10 bases. Germline-derived CDR1 and CDR2 are LGHNA and YSLEER. Germline trimming cut 3 bases from V and 6 bases from J; bases unmatched to any gene: 5. The CDR3 covers 15 residues.

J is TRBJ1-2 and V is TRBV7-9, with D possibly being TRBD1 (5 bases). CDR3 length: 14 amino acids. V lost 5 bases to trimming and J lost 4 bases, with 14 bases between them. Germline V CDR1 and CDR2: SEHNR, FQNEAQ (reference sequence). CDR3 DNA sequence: TGTGCCAGCAGCCTGGGGAGGACACTCTATGGCTACACCTTC. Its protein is CASSLGRTLYGYTF.

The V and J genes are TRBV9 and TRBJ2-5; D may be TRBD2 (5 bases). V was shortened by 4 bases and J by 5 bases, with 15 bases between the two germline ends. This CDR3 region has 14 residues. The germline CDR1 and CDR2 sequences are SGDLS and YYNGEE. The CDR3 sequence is CASSPPKPGETQYF. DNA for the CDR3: TGTGCCAGCAGCCCACCTAAGCCGGGGGAGACCCAGTACTTC.

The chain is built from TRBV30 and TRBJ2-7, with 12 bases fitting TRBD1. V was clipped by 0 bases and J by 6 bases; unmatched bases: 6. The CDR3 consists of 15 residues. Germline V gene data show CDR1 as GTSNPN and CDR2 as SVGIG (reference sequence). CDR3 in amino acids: CAWSVRGTGGSEQYF. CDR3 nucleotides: TGTGCCTGGAGTGTACGAGGGACAGGGGGCTCCGAGCAGTACTTC.